The present entry profiles one T cell receptor (beta chain) with its context. The antigen is unknown. Data came from immunoSEQ multiplex PCR; TCRdb stores just in-frame clones and leaves some out. This sample has 70,000 to 95,000 clones, with over 70% found just once. ViraFEST assay sequencing came after antigen-specific CD4+ T cells were expanded with viral peptide pools. At the end of more than 8 days of culture, CD4+ T cells were isolated. Each participant was given two doses of one vaccine (BNT162b2 or mRNA-1273). V lost 4 bases and J lost 7, with 16 bases in between. CDR1 and CDR2 (germline): KGHDR, SFDVKD. This CDR3 is 15 amino acids long. The sample is drawn from a study of vaccination effects on CD4 cells after COVID-19.

The sample in question was CD4+ T cells from PBMCs cultured with HCoV-OC43 spike peptides, obtained after COVID-19 vaccination. Subset here: HCoV-OC43 spike overlapping peptide pool stimulation. This sequence joins TRBV24-1 and TRBJ2-1; possibly TRBD1 for D (6 bases). The receptor comes from a human donor who received a COVID-19 vaccine. The CDR3 loop reads CATSDRRTVGNEQFF. CDR3 coding DNA: TGTGCCACCAGTGACCGGAGGACAGTCGGGAATGAGCAGTTCTTC.